This entry features one TCR beta chain sequence. Its cognate antigen is unknown. V lost 1 base, J lost 1 base, and 13 bases lay in between. CDR1 and CDR2 (germline): SNHLY, FYNNEI. The CDR3 consists of 17 residues. Described time point: pre-treatment sample, taken before nivolumab and TIL therapy. This was the immunoSEQ v3 assay. The data were produced by immunoSEQ multiplex PCR, yet TCRdb's version contains in-frame clones alone and is incomplete. The sample shows tens of thousands of clones, 78% of them seen only once. The data were obtained in a study of TIL therapy for anti-PD-1-resistant metastatic lung cancer. Study-level results: TIL clonotype persistence in blood showed no apparent association with response.

This TCR was sampled from a person aged 30 to 80 with non-small cell lung cancer. The chain uses TRBV2 and TRBJ1-4; D perhaps matches TRBD1 (6 bases). The sequencing used blood, collected at baseline. DNA of the CDR3: TGTGCCAGCAGTGAAGGGTCAGGGGTTGGAACTAATGAAAAACTGTTTTTT. Its translation is CASSEGSGVGTNEKLFF.